This T cell receptor (beta chain) was sequenced in a study of control samples from healthy donors and cancer patients. The CDR3 spans 15 residues. The germline V gene encodes CDR1 SGHTA and CDR2 FQGNSA. With V trimmed by 4 bases and J by 5 bases, 8 bases remained unmatched. Libraries were prepared by immunoSEQ multiplex PCR; TCRdb keeps only in-frame clonotypes and omits some of them. The sample consists of under 450,000 clones, about 93% of them appearing once. This receptor was taken from a man aged 40-49 years with head and neck cancer. Source material: PBMCs. This chain joins TRBV7-2 and TRBJ2-5; 9 positions match TRBD1. The CDR3 bases are TGTGCCAGCAGCTCCCCGGGGACAGGGCCCGAGACCCAGTACTTC. Translating it yields CASSSPGTGPETQYF.